Here is one TCR beta chain with its context. Its matching antigen is unknown. The data were taken from a study of cytomegalovirus exposure and HLA in healthy donors. In the study overall: The same platform was used for the 120 or so validation repertoires as for the roughly 700 first-cohort repertoires, as reported in a later analysis.

Germline CDR1 and CDR2: MDHEN and SYDVKM. The CDR3 covers 11 residues. Trimming stripped 3 bases from V and 11 bases from J, with 9 bases between. Study findings and constraints: The study flagged some 180 TCR beta chains as cytomegalovirus-associated. That first-cohort TCR clusters tended to co-occur in the 95 to 150 validation repertoires was found in a later analysis.

Produced via immunoSEQ multiplex PCR; TCRdb's table is partial and in-frame only. The data hold more than 110,000 clones, with roughly nine tenths observed a single time. Material for sequencing was PBMCs. The TCR sequence derives from a man younger than 35 in good health and CMV-seronegative. The V gene is TRBV28, the J gene TRBJ2-3; the D is unclear. Here the CDR3 DNA reads TGTGCCAGCAGTTTGGCTAGGCAGCAGTATTTT. Translation gives CASSLARQQYF.